A selection of T cell receptor beta chains follows, all from one sample in a study of cytomegalovirus exposure and HLA in healthy donors. The table came from immunoSEQ multiplex PCR; TCRdb's copy has only in-frame clones and leaves some out. Of fewer than 150,000 clones in the sample, approximately 72% were seen once. The specimen sequenced was PBMCs. The receptors shown here come from a man in his sixties in good health and CMV-seropositive. The CDR3 runs from the conserved cysteine through the conserved F or W.

j_call v_call cdr3_aa
TRBJ1-1 TRBV30 CAWSVDRNTEAFF
TRBJ2-7 TRBV7-8 CASSLTGRYEQYF
TRBJ2-2 TRBV5-5 CASSLLAGDNTGELFF
TRBJ1-2 TRBV27 CASSSLPRVPNGYTF
TRBJ2-5 TRBV4-1 CASSQGITGGGETQYF
TRBJ2-1 TRBV11-2 CASSPRTGTSYNEQFF
TRBJ1-1 TRBV30 CAWSVRGRGVTEAFF
TRBJ2-1 TRBV21-1 CARTETSYNEQFF
TRBJ1-2 TRBV9 CASSTTSGYGYTF
TRBJ1-1 TRBV6-5 CASSRTRGDTEAFF
TRBJ1-5 TRBV18 CASSPGDRDRGRKYQPQHF
TRBJ1-2 TRBV18 CASSPELANYGYTF
TRBJ2-7 TRBV28 CASRHRDSSEQYF
TRBJ2-3 TRBV15 CATSSRAGVEDTQYF
TRBJ2-2 TRBV19 CASSIVGQLTGELFF
TRBJ2-3 TRBV5-1 CASSPIAGAGTDTQYF
TRBJ2-5 TRBV11-2 CASSPRETQYF
TRBJ2-2 TRBV18 CASSPVGRGSTGELFF
TRBJ2-2 TRBV30 CAWTRRRLAGVQNTGELFF
TRBJ2-3 TRBV2 CASSLISLTSGGVKDTQYF
TRBJ2-3 TRBV4-1 CASSQDGFGAGTDTQYF
TRBJ2-3 TRBV4-1 CASSQEGGLAGDTQYF
TRBJ1-3 TRBV30 CAWSPLSGNTIYF
TRBJ2-1 TRBV30 CAWTRGGTYNEQFF
TRBJ1-2 TRBV4-2 CASSQESVYGYTF
TRBJ1-5 TRBV18 CASSLDRGNQPQHF
TRBJ1-2 TRBV10-3 CAISRDRDFGYTF
TRBJ1-3 TRBV7-8 CASSSVGGNTIYF
TRBJ1-2 TRBV7-3 CASSLTATVGIGGYTF
TRBJ2-1 TRBV10-1 CASSTIRSYNEQFF
TRBJ1-4 TRBV9 CASSPGWSNEKLFF
TRBJ2-5 TRBV18 CASSLGQGIVETQYF